This TCR beta chain was identified in a study of vaccination effects on CD4 cells after COVID-19 (dated by TCRdb to between 2021 and 2024). Study-level background: Across the study, the median time from the second dose to post-vaccine sampling was 72 days (range 14 to 241). In the study, cultures from other donors were sequenced using the Oncomine TCR Beta short-read assay on an Illumina iSeq 100. Altogether, around eleven COVID-19 convalescent patients and 4 SARS-CoV-2-naive healthy vaccine recipients made up the full study. The study compared SARS-CoV-2 spike-specific CD4+ TCR repertoires before and after mRNA vaccination in COVID-19 convalescent patients and infection-naive vaccine recipients. Results the study describes overall, beyond this receptor: Limitations of the study were the small number of convalescent patients and the absence of early post-infection timepoints. Marked clonal contraction was observed in both infection-induced and vaccine-induced clones at late post-vaccination timepoints, consistent with waning T cell responses. In healthy vaccine recipients, vaccine-induced clones were almost all SARS-CoV-2 mono-reactive, with only 1 of 255 being cross-reactive with common cold coronaviruses.

The ViraFEST assay stimulated PBMC with viral peptide pools and then used TCR sequencing to identify antigen-specific CD4+ T cell clonotypes by expansion. After less than 13 days of culture, CD4+ T cells were isolated with the EasySep CD4+ T cell isolation kit. Participants received two doses of either the BNT162b2 or the mRNA-1273 mRNA SARS-CoV-2 vaccine. Negative nucleocapsid antibody results before and after vaccination confirmed that the healthy vaccine recipients had no prior SARS-CoV-2 infection. Over 1.5 million PBMC per well were cultured with approximately 10 ug/ml peptides in IMDM containing about 5% human AB serum, about 10 IU/ml IL-2 and gentamicin. On days 3 and 7, half of the culture medium was replaced with fresh IL-2-containing medium. Unless otherwise noted, each peptide stimulation condition was cultured in triplicate wells. PBMC were separated from whole blood using Ficoll-Paque Plus gradient centrifugation and were then either cryopreserved at -140C or used fresh. The overlapping peptide pools covered the spike proteins of SARS-CoV-2 as well as those of the common cold coronaviruses HCoV-NL63, HCoV-OC43 and HCoV-229E. The QIAamp micro DNA kit was used to extract genomic DNA from the cultured CD4+ T cells.

Spanning cysteine to phenylalanine, the CDR3 consists of 14 amino acids. Only CDR3 DNA remains: 42 bases, in frame from the first base. The germline V and J ends show losses of 3 bases and 7 bases respectively, and no gene match explains 3 bases of the junction. The germline V gene (reference sequence) yields GTSNPN for CDR1 and SVGIG for CDR2. Concerning this clone: The target of this receptor is not known. Base qualities are missing; no much larger clone stands one base away.

Libraries were prepared through the immunoSEQ multiplex PCR assay. DNA from the cultured, isolated CD4+ T cells was subjected to TCR beta CDR3 sequencing. The authors' analysis ran thus. The analysis removed non-productive TCR sequences, trimmed reads to the CDR3 region, and retained only CDR3s that were 7 or more amino acids long. The MANAFEST web app was used to identify antigen-specific clonotypes by comparing expansion in peptide wells with expansion in reference cultures. For clones to be considered positive, expansion at FDR<0.05 versus reference and all other wells, an odds ratio above 5, and a frequency above 0.1% in two replicate wells were required. A clonotype was defined as cross-reactive if the clonotype was significantly expanded both in SARS-CoV-2 spike wells and in at least one common cold coronavirus spike condition. CDR3 similarity was assessed by Levenshtein distance using the stringdist R package, and unrooted trees were constructed with ape in R 3.6.1. TCRdb retrieved this table from immuneACCESS and kept in-frame rearrangements only. Not all clones are present; in checked studies, unresolved V genes account for under half, and no reason is known for the remainder. For V, J and clone size, that table is used; D and trimming come from the DNA. A total of tens of thousands of clones appear in this sample, about 70% of them only once. The ten largest clones capture about 14% of the sample.

This receptor was taken from a human donor who received a COVID-19 vaccine. The rearranged segments are TRBV30 and TRBJ2-1; TRBD2 aligns with 13 central bases. The source was CD4+ T cells from PBMCs cultured with HCoV-OC43 spike peptides, collected after COVID-19 vaccination. The cell subset or site label corresponds to: HCoV-OC43 spike overlapping peptide pool stimulation. The CDR3 reads CAWRGLAGYNEQFF. The DNA reads as follows: TGTGCCTGGAGGGGACTAGCGGGGTATAATGAGCAGTTCTTC. Outside the CDR3, residues come from the reference TRBV30 and TRBJ2-1 proteins, so the full variable domain is: SQTIHQWPATLVQPVGSPLSLECTVEGTSNPNLYWYRQAAGRGLQLLFYSVGIGQISSEVPQNLSASRPQDRQFILSSKKLLLSDSGFYLCAWRGLAGYNEQFFGPGTRLTVL.